These 21 T cell receptor beta chains were sequenced from one sample in a study of shared clonotypes between healthy human individuals. Profiled with immunoSEQ multiplex PCR; TCRdb holds only in-frame clones, not every one. The table lists a few million clones, approximately 94% of them singletons. What was sequenced was naive CD4+ T cells sorted from blood. Sample subset: CD45RA+ positively selected. Receptors were obtained from a young man in good health.

This sequence joins TRBV5-6 and TRBJ1-1; D is perhaps TRBD1 (5 bases). CDR3 length equals 15 residues. The V and J ends lost 0 bases and 10 bases respectively, with 19 bases between them. CDR1 and CDR2 from the germline V gene are SGHDT and YYEEEE. CDR3: CASSLGVRTPVLAFF. The CDR3 DNA reads TGTGCCAGCAGCTTGGGGGTCCGGACACCCGTCCTAGCTTTCTTT. The variable domain in full, with the rest retrieved from reference TRBV5-6 and TRBJ1-1, is DAGVTQSPTHLIKTRGQQVTLRCSPKSGHDTVSWYQQALGQGPQFIFQYYEEEERQRGNFPDRFSGHQFPNYSSELNVNALLLGDSALYLCASSLGVRTPVLAFFGQGTRLTVV.

This rearrangement joins TRBV5-1 to TRBJ2-1; 13 bases map to TRBD2. V was clipped by 2 bases and J by 9 bases; unmatched bases: 8. CDR3 length equals 16 residues. CDR1 is SGHRS and CDR2 is YFSETQ in the germline V gene. CDR3 loop: CASSLAAGLAGTEQFF. The DNA for the CDR3 is TGCGCCAGCAGCTTAGCCGCGGGACTAGCGGGGACTGAGCAGTTCTTC.

This sequence joins TRBV18 and TRBJ2-1; 10 nucleotides line up with TRBD2. Trimming at V came to 3 bases and at J to 8 bases, leaving 16 bases not matched to a gene. This CDR3 is built from 18 residues. CDR1 is KGHSH and CDR2 is LQKENI in the germline V gene. The chain's CDR3 is CASSPLQPGGLAWHEQFF. In nucleotides, the CDR3 is TGTGCCAGCTCACCCCTTCAGCCGGGGGGACTAGCGTGGCATGAGCAGTTCTTC.

As DNA, the CDR3 is TGTGCCAGCAGTGATAATGGGAACTATGGCTACACCTTC. Translated, it gives CASSDNGNYGYTF. V gene TRBV6-4 combines with J gene TRBJ1-2; D unresolved. The germline V and J ends were trimmed by 3 bases and 2 bases, with 7 bases remaining between them. Per the germline V gene, CDR1 is MRHNA and CDR2 is SNTAGT. The CDR3 is made up of 13 amino acids.

The chain uses TRBV19 and TRBJ2-7; D gene unclear. V was pared by 1 base and J by 7 bases, with 14 bases between. Germline V lookup: CDR1 LNHDA, CDR2 SQIVND (reference sequence). CDR3 length equals 14 residues. CDR3 DNA sequence: TGTGCCAGTAGTATAGGATCGGGTAGGAAAGAGCAGTACTTC. Translated, it gives CASSIGSGRKEQYF.

V is TRBV10-2 and J is TRBJ1-2; maybe TRBD1 (5 bases). Per the germline V gene, CDR1 is WSHSY and CDR2 is SAAADI. This CDR3 region has 15 residues. Trimming took off 5 bases at V and 4 bases at J, with 17 bases between the two ends. The CDR3 nucleotides read TGCGCCAGCAGTCCAACCAGGGTTTCTATCTATGGCTACACCTTC. Translation gives CASSPTRVSIYGYTF.

This clone was picked up one time. The chain couples TRBV4-1 to TRBJ1-6; D is possibly TRBD1 (6 bases). Germline V lookup: CDR1 MGHRA, CDR2 YSYEKL. Trimming stripped 5 bases from V and 6 bases from J, with 11 bases between. This CDR3 is 14 amino acids long. CDR3 residues: CASSYSDSNSPLHF. The CDR3 DNA is TGCGCCAGCAGCTATTCGGACAGTAATTCACCCCTCCACTTT.

The chain uses TRBV19 and TRBJ2-5; 10 nucleotides line up with TRBD1. Germline V gene lookup returns CDR1 LNHDA and CDR2 SQIVND (reference sequence). The J segment lost 5 bases and the V segment lost 6 bases, leaving 9 bases of the junction unmatched. The CDR3 has 15 amino acids. The DNA for the CDR3 is TGTGCCAGTAGACCGACAGGGGGCCTGAAGGAGACCCAGTACTTC. It encodes CASRPTGGLKETQYF.

This chain joins TRBV7-9 and TRBJ2-7; unclear D gene. V lost 1 base to trimming and J lost 7 bases, with 17 bases between them. The CDR3 is made up of 15 amino acids. CDR1 is SEHNR and CDR2 is FQNEAQ in the germline V gene (reference sequence). The CDR3 region has the DNA TGTGCCAGCAGCTTAGTCGGAGCCATCGCTAAGGAGCAGTACTTC. Its protein is CASSLVGAIAKEQYF. The full variable domain, its missing parts supplied by reference TRBV7-9 and TRBJ2-7, is DTGVSQNPRHKITKRGQNVTFRCDPISEHNRLYWYRQTLGQGPEFLTYFQNEAQLEKSRLLSDRFSAERPKGSFSTLEIQRTEQGDSAMYLCASSLVGAIAKEQYFGPGTRLTVT.

This chain joins TRBV19 and TRBJ1-6; 7 positions match TRBD1. This CDR3 contains 15 residues. The junction had 9 bases not matched to a gene; V was cut back by 6 bases and J by 7 bases. CDR1 and CDR2 (germline): LNHDA, SQIVND (reference sequence). CDR3 sequence reads: CASRYGQAINSPLHF. The CDR3 DNA sequence: TGTGCCAGTAGATATGGACAGGCAATCAATTCACCCCTCCACTTT.

This chain connects TRBV4-1 to TRBJ1-6; D not resolved. CDR1 and CDR2 (germline): MGHRA, YSYEKL. This CDR3 region has 16 residues. Trimming left V 4 bases short and J 2 bases short, with 12 bases between. Here the CDR3 DNA reads TGCGCCAGCAGCCTCGGGCAGGAGGCCTATAATTCACCCCTCCACTTT. Translation: CASSLGQEAYNSPLHF.

This clone was seen just once. The chain links TRBV5-1 to TRBJ2-7; tentatively, D is TRBD1 (7 bases). The V end lost 7 bases, the J end lost 0 bases, and 20 bases lay between the germline ends. Germline loops: CDR1 SGHRS, CDR2 YFSETQ. The CDR3 is 16 amino acids. The CDR3 DNA reads TGCGCCAGCGGTGGTGGAGGGGGACAGAGCTCCTACGAGCAGTACTTC. It translates to CASGGGGGQSSYEQYF.

This chain connects TRBV28 to TRBJ1-6; D ambiguous. The CDR3 has 12 amino acids. Germline assignment: CDR1 MDHEN and CDR2 SYDVKM. Trimming cost V 7 bases and J 9 bases, with 10 bases left between them. CDR3 sequence (DNA): TGTGCCAGCACCAACCCGGGTTCACCCCTCCACTTT. Protein sequence: CASTNPGSPLHF.

Notes on this clone: The identical CDR3 is also encoded by other nucleotide sequences in the sample. The V and J genes are TRBV5-1 and TRBJ1-2; maybe TRBD1 (5 bases). The CDR3 extends over 14 amino acids. The germline V gene has CDR1 SGHRS and CDR2 YFSETQ. Deletions cut 0 bases from V and 2 bases from J, with 8 bases between. CDR3 in amino acids: CASSLDPGNYGYTF. The CDR3 DNA reads TGCGCCAGCAGCTTGGACCCAGGGAACTATGGCTACACCTTC.

This clone has just one count. The chain carries TRBV7-8 and TRBJ2-7; the match to TRBD1 covers 10 bases. V trimming: 5 bases; J trimming: 5 bases; junction bases outside the gene matches: 6. Germline lookup yields CDR1 SGHVS and CDR2 FQNEAQ. The CDR3 runs 14 residues. CDR3 in amino acids: CASSPRDRGHEQYF. For the CDR3, the DNA is TGTGCCAGCAGCCCGCGGGACAGGGGACACGAGCAGTACTTC. The whole variable domain, remainder taken from reference TRBV7-8 and TRBJ2-7, is GAGVSQSPRYKVAKRGQDVALRCDPISGHVSLFWYQQALGQGPEFLTYFQNEAQLDKSGLPSDRFFAERPEGSVSTLKIQRTQQEDSAVYLCASSPRDRGHEQYFGPGTRLTVT.

J is TRBJ1-1 and V is TRBV2; 7 positions agree with TRBD1. The CDR3 is 12 amino acids. V was pared by 6 bases and J by 5 bases, with 3 bases of the junction left unmatched. Germline CDR1 SNHLY, CDR2 FYNNEI. The CDR3 DNA sequence: TGTGCCAGCAGCTCGACAGGGACTGAAGCTTTCTTT. It encodes CASSSTGTEAFF.

The genes are TRBV11-2 and TRBJ1-1; D call uncertain. The CDR3 sequence is 15 residues long. V lost 1 base, J lost 0 bases, and 9 bases lay in between. Per germline, CDR1 SGHAT and CDR2 FQNNGV. For the CDR3, the DNA is TGTGCCAGCAGCTTAGTTTCGGACTTGAACACTGAAGCTTTCTTT. Its translation is CASSLVSDLNTEAFF. The variable domain in full, completed from reference TRBV11-2 and TRBJ1-1, reads EAGVAQSPRYKIIEKRQSVAFWCNPISGHATLYWYQQILGQGPKLLIQFQNNGVVDDSQLPKDRFSAERLKGVDSTLKIQPAKLEDSAVYLCASSLVSDLNTEAFFGQGTRLTVV.

The table lists this clone with a count of one. This chain uses TRBV6-6 with TRBJ1-2; no definite D call. Germline V lookup: CDR1 MNHNY, CDR2 SVGAGI (reference sequence). V was pared by 2 bases and J by 7 bases, with 17 bases between. The CDR3 totals 15 residues. The CDR3 bases are TGTGCCAGCAGTTACGTCGGAGCGGGAACATCTGGCTACACCTTC. This sequence encodes CASSYVGAGTSGYTF.

The rearrangement uses TRBV6-1 and TRBJ1-4; D might be TRBD1 (6 bases). The CDR3 has 14 amino acids. Per germline, CDR1 MNHNS and CDR2 SASEGT. The V and J ends lost 8 bases and 5 bases respectively, with 15 bases between them. CDR3 DNA: TGTGCCAGCCGAAGGACAGCGCAAAATGAAAAACTGTTTTTT. It is translated as CASRRTAQNEKLFF.

As for this clone: Other DNA variants within this sample encode the same CDR3. The CDR3 protein is CASSQVGTYYEQYF. Here the CDR3 DNA reads TGCGCCAGCAGCCAAGTTGGGACATACTACGAGCAGTACTTC. This chain links TRBV4-1 with TRBJ2-7; a possible D gene is TRBD1 (6 bases). V lost 1 base, J lost 3 bases, and 10 bases lay in between. The V gene's germline CDR1 is MGHRA and CDR2 YSYEKL. The CDR3 covers 14 residues.

The V gene is TRBV5-5, the J gene TRBJ2-5, with a possible D match to TRBD1 (6 bases). The germline V gene has CDR1 SGHKS and CDR2 YYEKEE (reference sequence). This CDR3 spans 15 amino acids. V lost 2 bases to trimming and J lost 2 bases, with 13 bases between them. The CDR3 region is CASSFRDTIQETQYF. The CDR3 DNA follows: TGTGCCAGCAGCTTTCGGGACACCATTCAAGAGACCCAGTACTTC. Supplemented by reference TRBV5-5 and TRBJ2-5, the full variable domain reads DAGVTQSPTHLIKTRGQQVTLRCSPISGHKSVSWYQQVLGQGPQFIFQYYEKEERGRGNFPDRFSARQFPNYSSELNVNALLLGDSALYLCASSFRDTIQETQYFGPGTRLLVL.